This TCR beta chain comes out of a study of identical twins. General study points: Within cord blood, abundant beta clonotypes carried fewer insertions, but memory repertoires showed no such trend. Cross-sectional statistical analysis, not tracking of the same donors, underpinned the conclusions.

The ends lost 0 bases at V and 8 bases at J; junction bases unmatched: 7. The CDR3 has 15 amino acids. CDR1 and CDR2 from the germline V gene are DFQATT and SNEGSKA (reference sequence). Comments on this clonotype: Its antigen is undetermined.

Through template switching, a universal primer site was introduced, and the cDNA contained unique molecular identifiers. From the 5' RACE reads, TCRdb called clonotypes with MiXCR, one entry per CDR3 protein. The sample lists some 250,000 distinct CDR3 sequences, 12% occurring once. All donors comprised healthy Caucasians. These data were also reused for a study on yellow fever vaccine responses in identical twins.

V usage is TRBV20-1 and J usage is TRBJ2-1; TRBD1 matches 10 bases. This clonotype originated in a young woman in good health. Input material: memory (CD45RO+) T cells sorted from blood. CDR3 nucleotide sequence: TGCAGTGCTAGAGACCGGGACAGGGGTACCCATGAGCAGTTCTTC. Its protein product is CSARDRDRGTHEQFF.